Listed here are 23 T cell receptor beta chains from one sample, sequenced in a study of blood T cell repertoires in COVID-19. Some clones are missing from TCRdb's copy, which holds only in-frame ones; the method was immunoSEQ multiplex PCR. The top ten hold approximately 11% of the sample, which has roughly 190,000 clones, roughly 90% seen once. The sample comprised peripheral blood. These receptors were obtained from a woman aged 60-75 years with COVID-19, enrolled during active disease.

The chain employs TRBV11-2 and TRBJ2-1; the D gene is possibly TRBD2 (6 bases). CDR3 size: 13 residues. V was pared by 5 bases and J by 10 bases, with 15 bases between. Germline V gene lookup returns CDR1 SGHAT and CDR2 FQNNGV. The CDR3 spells CASSPTSSGEQFF. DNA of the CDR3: TGTGCCAGCAGCCCTACTAGCTCAGGCGAGCAGTTCTTC.

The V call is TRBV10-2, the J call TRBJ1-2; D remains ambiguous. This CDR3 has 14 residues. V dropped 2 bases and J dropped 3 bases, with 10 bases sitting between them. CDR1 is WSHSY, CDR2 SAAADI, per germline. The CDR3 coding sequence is TGCGCCAGCAGTGAGAAGGGAGTGCACTATGGCTACACCTTC. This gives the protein CASSEKGVHYGYTF.

CDR3 sequence: CSVEGGGRGEYKVYGYTF. CDR3 coding DNA: TGCAGCGTTGAAGGCGGGGGGAGGGGCGAATACAAGGTCTATGGCTACACCTTC. V usage is TRBV29-1 and J usage is TRBJ1-2; D perhaps matches TRBD1 (5 bases). V lost 1 base and J 4 bases, leaving 25 bases between the germline ends. The CDR3 loop spans 18 amino acids. Per the germline V gene, CDR1 is SQVTM and CDR2 is ANQGSEA. Supplemented by reference TRBV29-1 and TRBJ1-2, the full variable domain reads SAVISQKPSRDICQRGTSLTIQCQVDSQVTMMFWYRQQPGQSLTLIATANQGSEATYESGFVIDKFPISRPNLTFSTLTVSNMSPEDSSIYLCSVEGGGRGEYKVYGYTFGSGTRLTVV.

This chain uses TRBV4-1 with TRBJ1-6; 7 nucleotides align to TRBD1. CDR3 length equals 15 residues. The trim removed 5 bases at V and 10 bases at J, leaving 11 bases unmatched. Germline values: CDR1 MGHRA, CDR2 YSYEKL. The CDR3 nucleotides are TGCGCCAGCAGCTATCGACAGGGCGATCAATCACCCCTCCACTTT. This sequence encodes CASSYRQGDQSPLHF.

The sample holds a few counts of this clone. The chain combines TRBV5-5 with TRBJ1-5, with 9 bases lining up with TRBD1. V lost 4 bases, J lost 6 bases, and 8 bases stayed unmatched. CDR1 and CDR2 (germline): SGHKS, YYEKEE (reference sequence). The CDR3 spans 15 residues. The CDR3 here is CASSPEGTGFQPQHF. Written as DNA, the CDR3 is TGTGCCAGCAGCCCTGAAGGGACAGGGTTTCAGCCCCAGCATTTT.

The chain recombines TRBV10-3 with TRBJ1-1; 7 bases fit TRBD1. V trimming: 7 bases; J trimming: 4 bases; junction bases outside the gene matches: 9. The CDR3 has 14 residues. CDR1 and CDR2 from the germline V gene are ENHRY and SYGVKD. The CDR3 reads CAIKSPGGSTEAFF. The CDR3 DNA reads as TGTGCCATCAAGTCCCCAGGGGGAAGCACTGAAGCTTTCTTT.

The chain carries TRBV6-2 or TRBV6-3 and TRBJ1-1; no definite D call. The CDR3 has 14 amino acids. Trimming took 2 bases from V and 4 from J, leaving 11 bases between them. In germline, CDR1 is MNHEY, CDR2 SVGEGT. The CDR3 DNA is TGTGCCAGCAGTTACGTCGGCGGGATCACTGAAGCTTTCTTT. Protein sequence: CASSYVGGITEAFF.

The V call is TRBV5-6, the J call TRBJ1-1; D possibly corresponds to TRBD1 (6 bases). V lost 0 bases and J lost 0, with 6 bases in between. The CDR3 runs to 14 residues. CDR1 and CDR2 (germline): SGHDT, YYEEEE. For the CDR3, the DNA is TGTGCCAGCAGCTTGGACAGGGTGAACACTGAAGCTTTCTTT. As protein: CASSLDRVNTEAFF.

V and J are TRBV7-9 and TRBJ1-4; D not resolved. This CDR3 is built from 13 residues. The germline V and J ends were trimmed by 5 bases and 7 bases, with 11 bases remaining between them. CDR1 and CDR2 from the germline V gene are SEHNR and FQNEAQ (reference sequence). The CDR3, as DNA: TGTGCCAGCAGCGCCCCGGGGAGTGAAAAACTGTTTTTT. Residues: CASSAPGSEKLFF. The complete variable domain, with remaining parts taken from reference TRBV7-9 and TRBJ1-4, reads DTGVSQNPRHKITKRGQNVTFRCDPISEHNRLYWYRQTLGQGPEFLTYFQNEAQLEKSRLLSDRFSAERPKGSFSTLEIQRTEQGDSAMYLCASSAPGSEKLFFGSGTQLSVL.

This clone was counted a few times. CDR3 DNA: TGTGCCATCAACCGGGACAGCTATGGCTACACCTTC. Translating it yields CAINRDSYGYTF. This rearrangement joins TRBV10-3 to TRBJ1-2; 7 bases map to TRBD1. The CDR3 spans 12 residues. Germline trimming cut 7 bases from V and 4 bases from J; bases unmatched to any gene: 3. The V gene's germline CDR1 is ENHRY and CDR2 SYGVKD.

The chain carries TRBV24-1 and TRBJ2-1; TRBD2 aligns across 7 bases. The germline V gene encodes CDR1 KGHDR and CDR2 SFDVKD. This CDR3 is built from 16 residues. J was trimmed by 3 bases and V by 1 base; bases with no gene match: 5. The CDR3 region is CATSDFASGDYNEQFF. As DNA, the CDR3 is TGTGCCACCAGTGATTTTGCTAGCGGAGACTACAATGAGCAGTTCTTC.

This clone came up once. The CDR3 DNA reads as TGTGCCAGCAGCTTATACAGGGGGCGCTGGGCTGAAGCTTTCTTT. Encoded protein: CASSLYRGRWAEAFF. The rearrangement uses TRBV7-2 and TRBJ1-1, with 9 bases lining up with TRBD1. V lost 2 bases and J lost 6; bases outside the gene matches: 7. Germline V lookup: CDR1 SGHTA, CDR2 FQGNSA. The CDR3 contains 15 residues.

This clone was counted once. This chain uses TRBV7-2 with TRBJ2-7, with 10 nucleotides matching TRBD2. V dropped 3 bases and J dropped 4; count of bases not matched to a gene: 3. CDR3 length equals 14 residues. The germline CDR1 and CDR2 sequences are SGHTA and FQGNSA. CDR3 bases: TGTGCCAGCAGCTTTCGGACTAGCGGATACGAGCAGTACTTC. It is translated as CASSFRTSGYEQYF.

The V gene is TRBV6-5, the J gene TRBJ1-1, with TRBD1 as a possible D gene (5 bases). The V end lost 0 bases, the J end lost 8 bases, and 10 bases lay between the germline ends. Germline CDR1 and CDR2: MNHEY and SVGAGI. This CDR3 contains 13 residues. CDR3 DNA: TGTGCCAGCAGTTACTCAGGGGCGGTCGAAGCTTTCTTT. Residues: CASSYSGAVEAFF.

Here the CDR3 reads CSAAFSRGTEAFF. CDR3 sequence (DNA): TGCAGCGCCGCCTTTTCTAGGGGCACTGAAGCTTTCTTT. The rearrangement joins TRBV29-1 to TRBJ1-1; possible D gene TRBD1, 5 bases. Germline V gene data show CDR1 as SQVTM and CDR2 as ANQGSEA. The CDR3 extends over 13 amino acids. Trimming stripped 7 bases from V and 4 bases from J, with 16 bases between.

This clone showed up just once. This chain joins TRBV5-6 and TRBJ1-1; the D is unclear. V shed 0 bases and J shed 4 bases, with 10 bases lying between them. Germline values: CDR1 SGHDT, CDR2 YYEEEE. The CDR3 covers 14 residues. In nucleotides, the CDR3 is TGTGCCAGCAGCTTGGGGCTGGGAGCCACTGAAGCTTTCTTT. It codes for CASSLGLGATEAFF. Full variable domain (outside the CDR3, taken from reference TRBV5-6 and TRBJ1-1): DAGVTQSPTHLIKTRGQQVTLRCSPKSGHDTVSWYQQALGQGPQFIFQYYEEEERQRGNFPDRFSGHQFPNYSSELNVNALLLGDSALYLCASSLGLGATEAFFGQGTRLTVV.

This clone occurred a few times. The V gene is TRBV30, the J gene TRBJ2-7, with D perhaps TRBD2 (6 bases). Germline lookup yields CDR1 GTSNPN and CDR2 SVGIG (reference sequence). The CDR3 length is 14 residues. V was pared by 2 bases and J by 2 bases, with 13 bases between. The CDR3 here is CAWSPGTQTYEQYF. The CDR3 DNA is TGTGCCTGGAGTCCCGGGACTCAGACCTACGAGCAGTACTTC.

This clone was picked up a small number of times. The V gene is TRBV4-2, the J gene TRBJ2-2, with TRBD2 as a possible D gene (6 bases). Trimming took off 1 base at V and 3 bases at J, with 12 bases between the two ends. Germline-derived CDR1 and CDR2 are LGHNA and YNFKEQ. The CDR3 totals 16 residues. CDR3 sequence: CASSQGARDYTGELFF. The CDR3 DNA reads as TGTGCCAGCAGCCAAGGAGCCAGGGACTACACCGGGGAGCTGTTTTTT.

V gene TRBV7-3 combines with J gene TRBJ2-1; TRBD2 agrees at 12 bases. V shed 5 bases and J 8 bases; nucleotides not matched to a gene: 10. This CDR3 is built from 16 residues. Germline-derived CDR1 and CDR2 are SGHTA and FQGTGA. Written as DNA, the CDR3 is TGTGCCAGCAGCGACCTAGCGGGAGGGCCCGAGGATGAGCAGTTCTTC. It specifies CASSDLAGGPEDEQFF. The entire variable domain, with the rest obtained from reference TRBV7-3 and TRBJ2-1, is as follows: GAGVSQTPSNKVTEKGKYVELRCDPISGHTALYWYRQSLGQGPEFLIYFQGTGAADDSGLPNDRFFAVRPEGSVSTLKIQRTERGDSAVYLCASSDLAGGPEDEQFFGPGTRLTVL.

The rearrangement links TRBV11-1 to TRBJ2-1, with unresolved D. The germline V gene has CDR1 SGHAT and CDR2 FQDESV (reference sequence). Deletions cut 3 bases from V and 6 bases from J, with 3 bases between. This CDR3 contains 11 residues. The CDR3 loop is CASSFSNEQFF. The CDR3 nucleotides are TGTGCCAGCAGCTTTAGCAATGAGCAGTTCTTC.

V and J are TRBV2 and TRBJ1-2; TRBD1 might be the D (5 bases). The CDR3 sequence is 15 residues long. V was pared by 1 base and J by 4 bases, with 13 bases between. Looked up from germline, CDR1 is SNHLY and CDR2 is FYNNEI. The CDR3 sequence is CASSEGPRDPYGYTF. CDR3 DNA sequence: TGTGCCAGCAGTGAAGGGCCCAGGGATCCCTATGGCTACACCTTC.

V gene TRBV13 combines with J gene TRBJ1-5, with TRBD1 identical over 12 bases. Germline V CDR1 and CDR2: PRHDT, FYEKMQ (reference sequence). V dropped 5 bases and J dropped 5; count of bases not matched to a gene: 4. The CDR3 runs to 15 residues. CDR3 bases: TGTGCCAGCAGCCCGGGACAGGGGGCCGATCAGCCCCAGCATTTT. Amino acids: CASSPGQGADQPQHF.

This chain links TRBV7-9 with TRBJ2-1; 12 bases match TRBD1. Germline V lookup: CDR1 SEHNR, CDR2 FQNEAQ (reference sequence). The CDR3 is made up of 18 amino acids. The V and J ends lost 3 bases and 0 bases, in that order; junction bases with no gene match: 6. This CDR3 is CASSLGQGASSSYNEQFF. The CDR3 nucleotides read TGTGCCAGCAGCTTGGGACAGGGGGCTTCAAGCTCCTACAATGAGCAGTTCTTC.